This T cell receptor beta chain was documented in a study of early T cells in non-severe SARS-CoV-2 infection. Study-level information: Bulk RNA taken from unsorted whole blood was sequenced, leaving chains unpaired.

The CDR3 sequence is 14 residues long. Germline V gene lookup returns CDR1 DFQATT and CDR2 SNEGSKA (reference sequence). V lost 5 bases, J lost 7 bases, and 12 bases stayed unmatched. This clonotype appeared many times. Individual cDNA molecules were tagged with unique molecular identifiers. A single record per CDR3 protein comes from TCRdb applying MiXCR to the 5' RACE reads. Of roughly 48,000 distinct CDR3 sequences in the sample, 5.5% to 6.5% are singletons; the top ten hold 4.5%. Material: whole blood. The V gene is TRBV20-1, the J gene TRBJ2-3; 7 positions match TRBD1. The receptor comes from an adult who was a healthcare worker with PCR-confirmed SARS-CoV-2 infection or an uninfected control (not recorded which). Here the CDR3 DNA reads TGCAGTGCTCTGCGAACAGGGGCCGATAATACGCAGTATTTT. Amino acid sequence: CSALRTGADNTQYF.